This T cell receptor beta chain came from a study of blood T cell repertoires in COVID-19. Whole-study context: COVID-19 samples from acute and convalescent phases originated in the United States, Italy and Spain. Nucleic acid was either cDNA or gDNA, and it came from T cells, B-cell-depleted T cells, or PBMCs.

This CDR3 comprises 14 residues. Germline values: CDR1 SGHKS, CDR2 YYEKEE (reference sequence). The V and J ends lost 2 bases and 7 bases respectively, with 10 bases between them. Per the authors' pipeline: Quantification of nucleated cells was approximated via reference gene primer amplification. The protocol was immunoSEQ multiplex PCR, while the TCRdb copy is restricted to in-frame clones and leaves out a portion. V and J calls and clone size follow that table, whereas D and trimming were derived from the DNA. The data show a few hundred thousand clones, with more than 85% seen just once and around 3.6% held by the top ten.

The TCR comes from a man in his late teens or twenties with active or convalescent COVID-19. The sequencing sample was made of peripheral blood. The V gene is TRBV5-5, the J gene TRBJ1-6; D is perhaps TRBD1 (5 bases). The CDR3 coding sequence is TGTGCCAGCAGCTTAGACAGCACAAATTCACCCCTCCACTTT. Translation gives CASSLDSTNSPLHF.